These 7 T cell receptor beta chains were sequenced from one sample in a study of cytomegalovirus exposure and HLA in healthy donors. Vbeta (60) and Jbeta (13) primers were used in the PCR. Sequencing used immunoSEQ multiplex PCR; TCRdb keeps in-frame clones, though not all of them. The sample contains around 39,000 clones, roughly 60% of which appear only once. Sequenced: PBMCs. The receptors stem from a human donor in good health.

The CDR3 spells CASSIDRDRLEQFF. The CDR3 nucleotides read TGTGCCAGTAGTATAGATCGGGACAGGCTTGAGCAGTTCTTC. The V call is TRBV19, the J call TRBJ2-1, with 8 bases matching TRBD1. CDR3 length equals 14 residues. J was trimmed by 9 bases and V by 0 bases; bases with no gene match: 4. CDR1 LNHDA and CDR2 SQIVND come from the germline V gene (reference sequence).

The V and J genes are TRBV19 and TRBJ1-2; D is possibly TRBD1 (6 bases). The CDR3 consists of 15 residues. The germline V gene has CDR1 LNHDA and CDR2 SQIVND (reference sequence). V was trimmed by 4 bases and J by 1 base, leaving 13 bases between them. CDR3 bases: TGTGCCAGTAGTAGTCAACTACAGGGTAACTATGGCTACACCTTC. Its translation is CASSSQLQGNYGYTF. The variable domain in full, completed from reference TRBV19 and TRBJ1-2, reads DGGITQSPKYLFRKEGQNVTLSCEQNLNHDAMYWYRQDPGQGLRLIYYSQIVNDFQKGDIAEGYSVSREKKESFPLTVTSAQKNPTAFYLCASSSQLQGNYGYTFGSGTRLTVV.

This rearrangement joins TRBV7-2 to TRBJ2-1; D gene ambiguous. V was pared by 5 bases and J by 4 bases, with 9 bases between. The CDR3 spans 13 residues. Germline V gene data show CDR1 as SGHTA and CDR2 as FQGNSA. This CDR3 is CASSRQVYNEQFF. The DNA for the CDR3 is TGTGCCAGCAGCCGACAAGTTTACAATGAGCAGTTCTTC.

The genes are TRBV5-1 and TRBJ1-6, with D perhaps TRBD1 (5 bases). The CDR3 contains 14 residues. The V end lost 3 bases, the J end lost 10 bases, and 14 bases lay between the germline ends. Per germline, CDR1 SGHRS and CDR2 YFSETQ. Here the CDR3 reads CASSSLPGDSPLHF. CDR3 DNA: TGCGCCAGCAGCTCCCTACCGGGGGACTCACCCCTCCACTTT.

J is TRBJ2-4 and V is TRBV10-1; possible D gene TRBD2, 5 bases. Germline CDR1 reads WNHNN; CDR2 reads SYGVQD (reference sequence). Trimming took off 6 bases at V and 0 bases at J, with 9 bases between the two ends. The CDR3 runs 14 residues. The CDR3 coding sequence is TGCGCCAGCAGCCGGGATCTAGCCAAAAACATTCAGTACTTC. Translating gives CASSRDLAKNIQYF.

The rearrangement links TRBV19 to TRBJ1-1, with 8 nucleotides matching TRBD1. After removal of 8 bases from V and 2 bases from J, the junction contained 7 bases not matched to a gene. CDR1 is LNHDA, CDR2 SQIVND, per germline (reference sequence). The CDR3 is 14 residues long. The CDR3 here is CASRTGGTNTEAFF. The DNA of the CDR3 is TGTGCCAGTCGTACAGGGGGTACAAACACTGAAGCTTTCTTT. Full variable domain (remainder filled in from reference TRBV19 and TRBJ1-1): DGGITQSPKYLFRKEGQNVTLSCEQNLNHDAMYWYRQDPGQGLRLIYYSQIVNDFQKGDIAEGYSVSREKKESFPLTVTSAQKNPTAFYLCASRTGGTNTEAFFGQGTRLTVV.

A few counts support this clone. The chain links TRBV5-1 to TRBJ1-2; D ambiguous. Looked up from germline, CDR1 is SGHRS and CDR2 is YFSETQ. V was pared by 8 bases and J by 5 bases, with 16 bases between. This CDR3 is built from 13 residues. The CDR3 is CASQRSGGYGYTF. As DNA, the CDR3 is TGCGCCAGTCAAAGGTCCGGAGGGTATGGCTACACCTTC.